This passage covers 22 T cell receptor beta chains from one sample sequenced in a study of T cell responses to AZD1222 COVID-19 vaccine. Some clones are missing from TCRdb's copy, which holds only in-frame ones; the method was immunoSEQ multiplex PCR. Of approximately 140,000 clones in the sample, 90% to 95% are singletons; the top ten hold approximately 3%. Material: peripheral blood, obtained on day 0 of MenACWY control vaccination. These receptors were taken from an adult in good health.

In this sample, this clone turned up once. The rearrangement joins TRBV20-1 to TRBJ2-1, with no clear D. This CDR3 has 11 residues. Germline values: CDR1 DFQATT, CDR2 SNEGSKA (reference sequence). V lost 5 bases and J lost 9, with 11 bases in between. CDR3 residues: CSAPESSEQFF. Written as DNA, the CDR3 is TGCAGTGCTCCGGAGAGCAGTGAGCAGTTCTTC.

The rearrangement joins TRBV28 to TRBJ2-7; 7 nucleotides match TRBD1. The germline gives CDR1 MDHEN, CDR2 SYDVKM. This CDR3 spans 14 amino acids. The ends lost 3 bases at V and 3 bases at J; junction bases unmatched: 5. For the CDR3, the DNA is TGTGCCAGCAGTTTGGGGACAGCCATCTACGAGCAGTACTTC. Amino acids: CASSLGTAIYEQYF.

The rearrangement links TRBV6-5 to TRBJ2-7; D is perhaps TRBD1 (5 bases). V was cut by 8 bases and J by 1 base, with 18 bases left in between. CDR3 length equals 15 residues. Germline CDR1 MNHEY, CDR2 SVGAGI. CDR3 nucleotide sequence: TGTGCCAGCGCCCGATACTCGGACATTTCCTACGAGCAGTACTTC. Protein product: CASARYSDISYEQYF.

The V gene is TRBV30, the J gene TRBJ1-2; D is ambiguous. CDR1 GTSNPN and CDR2 SVGIG come from the germline V gene (reference sequence). V shed 7 bases and J shed 5 bases, with 14 bases lying between them. CDR3 length: 12 amino acids. The DNA for the CDR3 is TGTGCCTATGAGGTGGAAGAGTATGGCTACACCTTC. Amino acid sequence: CAYEVEEYGYTF.

In its sample, this clone was seen once. The chain employs TRBV18 and TRBJ1-1; no reliable D call. V dropped 1 base and J dropped 10 bases, with 10 bases sitting between them. The CDR3 totals 12 residues. Germline-derived CDR1 and CDR2 are KGHSH and LQKENI. The CDR3 DNA reads as TGTGCCAGCTCACCACAGACCTCAGGAGCTTTCTTT. This gives the protein CASSPQTSGAFF.

V is TRBV30 and J is TRBJ1-1; D is perhaps TRBD1 (5 bases). Germline assignment: CDR1 GTSNPN and CDR2 SVGIG (reference sequence). Trimming took off 0 bases at V and 4 bases at J, with 9 bases between the two ends. The CDR3 extends over 13 amino acids. Here the CDR3 reads CAWSVGGGTEAFF. DNA of the CDR3: TGTGCCTGGAGTGTCGGGGGGGGCACTGAAGCTTTCTTT.

V and J are TRBV19 and TRBJ2-1; D is ambiguous. CDR3 length: 13 amino acids. The ends were cut back, 6 bases at V and 8 bases at J, with 14 bases in the middle. Germline-derived CDR1 and CDR2 are LNHDA and SQIVND (reference sequence). The chain's CDR3 is CASSAPPGYEQFF. In DNA form, the CDR3 reads TGTGCCAGTAGCGCCCCGCCTGGGTATGAGCAGTTCTTC.

The chain links TRBV28 to TRBJ1-4; D is unresolved. Trimming removed 5 bases from V and 10 bases from J, with 17 bases in between. Germline loops: CDR1 MDHEN, CDR2 SYDVKM. This CDR3 has 14 residues. Written as DNA, the CDR3 is TGTGCCAGCAGTCTGGCCCCGGGAGCTAGAAAACTGTTTTTT. Its translation: CASSLAPGARKLFF.

V usage is TRBV5-4 and J usage is TRBJ1-4; maybe TRBD1 (5 bases). The CDR3 covers 14 residues. Germline CDR1 reads SGHNT; CDR2 reads YYREEE (reference sequence). With 0 bases removed from V and 4 bases from J, the gap between germline ends came to 7 bases. This chain's CDR3 is CASSLEQGNEKLFF. The CDR3 DNA follows: TGTGCCAGCAGCTTGGAGCAGGGTAATGAAAAACTGTTTTTT.

The chain carries TRBV19 and TRBJ1-2, with 7 nucleotides matching TRBD1. Germline V gene lookup returns CDR1 LNHDA and CDR2 SQIVND (reference sequence). Trimming took 3 bases from V and 0 from J; bases not matched to a gene: 1. The CDR3 runs to 14 residues. The CDR3 coding sequence is TGTGCCAGTAGTATGGGACAGACTAACTATGGCTACACCTTC. This translates into CASSMGQTNYGYTF.

The rearrangement uses TRBV5-6 and TRBJ1-2, with 10 bases matching TRBD1. This CDR3 comprises 16 residues. Germline values: CDR1 SGHDT, CDR2 YYEEEE. Trimming took 3 bases from V and 2 from J; bases not matched to a gene: 7. The CDR3 sequence is CASSSTGTGENYGYTF. The CDR3, as DNA: TGTGCCAGCAGCTCGACCGGGACAGGGGAAAACTATGGCTACACCTTC.

V is TRBV5-6 and J is TRBJ1-2; D possibly corresponds to TRBD1 (6 bases). Trimming pared 3 bases from V and 4 bases from J, leaving 16 bases between. The CDR3 totals 15 residues. CDR1 and CDR2 (germline): SGHDT, YYEEEE. The CDR3 DNA sequence: TGTGCCAGCAGCTCCATGGGGGGGCTTCGCTATGGCTACACCTTC. Translation: CASSSMGGLRYGYTF.

The rearrangement links TRBV7-3 to TRBJ1-2, with TRBD1 as a possible D gene (5 bases). Germline CDR1 is SGHTA and CDR2 is FQGTGA. The CDR3 consists of 13 residues. Trimming pared 2 bases from V and 10 bases from J, leaving 14 bases between. The CDR3 protein is CASSLGGEADYTF. CDR3 DNA sequence: TGTGCCAGCAGCTTAGGAGGGGAAGCAGACTACACCTTC.

The chain joins TRBV5-4 to TRBJ2-7; D unresolved. The CDR3 spans 16 residues. CDR1 is SGHNT, CDR2 YYREEE, per germline (reference sequence). V lost 2 bases and J lost 5, with 20 bases in between. The CDR3 bases are TGTGCCAGCAGCTTTCTCTATGGAAGGGATGAGAACGAGCAGTACTTC. Its translation: CASSFLYGRDENEQYF.

V usage is TRBV5-1 and J usage is TRBJ1-1, with TRBD1 identical over 7 bases. The CDR3 length is 14 residues. Trimming cost V 5 bases and J 0 bases; bases outside gene matches: 4. CDR1 SGHRS and CDR2 YFSETQ come from the germline V gene. CDR3 residues: CASRVQGMNTEAFF. Here the CDR3 DNA reads TGCGCCAGCAGGGTACAGGGGATGAACACTGAAGCTTTCTTT. Full variable domain (missing parts from reference TRBV5-1 and TRBJ1-1): KAGVTQTPRYLIKTRGQQVTLSCSPISGHRSVSWYQQTPGQGLQFLFEYFSETQRNKGNFPGRFSGRQFSNSRSEMNVSTLELGDSALYLCASRVQGMNTEAFFGQGTRLTVV.

This rearrangement joins TRBV10-1 to TRBJ1-4, with D uncertain. The CDR3 length is 13 residues. Germline CDR1 is WNHNN and CDR2 is SYGVQD (reference sequence). V lost 6 bases and J lost 5, with 10 bases in between. CDR3 nucleotide sequence: TGCGCCAGCAGGGCAGGCCCGAATGAAAAACTGTTTTTT. This sequence encodes CASRAGPNEKLFF.

This sequence joins TRBV27 and TRBJ1-1; D ambiguous. Germline V gives CDR1 MNHEY, CDR2 SMNVEV (reference sequence). Trimming shortened V by 3 bases and J by 1 base, and 9 bases separated the two germline ends. There are 14 residues in the CDR3. The CDR3 sequence: CASSFSIRNTEAFF. The DNA of the CDR3 is TGTGCCAGCAGTTTTAGTATCAGGAACACTGAAGCTTTCTTT.

J is TRBJ1-5 and V is TRBV24-1; D gene unclear. The CDR3 loop spans 13 amino acids. Germline-derived CDR1 and CDR2 are KGHDR and SFDVKD. Between the trimmed V and J ends, which lost 1 base and 7 bases, there was a span of 7 bases. The CDR3 coding sequence is TGTGCCACCAGTGATTTCGGGGTGCAGCCCCAGCATTTT. The encoded protein is CATSDFGVQPQHF.

Comment on this clone: Other DNA sequences in the same sample also yield this CDR3. This chain joins TRBV15 and TRBJ1-5, with D possibly being TRBD1 (5 bases). The V gene's germline CDR1 is LNHNV and CDR2 YYDKDF (reference sequence). The V gene lost 5 bases and the J gene lost 2 bases, with 13 bases spanning the gap. There are 15 residues in the CDR3. The CDR3 is CATSRDPGGNQPQHF. The CDR3 nucleotides are TGTGCCACCAGCCGGGACCCCGGGGGCAATCAGCCCCAGCATTTT. Full variable domain (rest looked up from reference TRBV15 and TRBJ1-5): DAMVIQNPRYQVTQFGKPVTLSCSQTLNHNVMYWYQQKSSQAPKLLFHYYDKDFNNEADTPDNFQSRRPNTSFCFLDIRSPGLGDTAMYLCATSRDPGGNQPQHFGDGTRLSIL.

Points on this clone: One junction end disagrees with the germline gene, perhaps due to a read error. The chain combines TRBV15 with TRBJ1-5, with D possibly being TRBD1 (5 bases). Germline V lookup: CDR1 LNHNV, CDR2 YYDKDF (reference sequence). The CDR3 totals 14 residues. The CDR3 here is CVTSPNRSNQPQHF. The CDR3 DNA sequence: TGTGTCACCAGCCCCAACAGGAGCAATCAGCCCCAGCATTTT. Looking up the rest from reference TRBV15 and TRBJ1-5 gives the full variable domain: DAMVIQNPRYQVTQFGKPVTLSCSQTLNHNVMYWYQQKSSQAPKLLFHYYDKDFNNEADTPDNFQSRRPNTSFCFLDIRSPGLGDTAMYLCVTSPNRSNQPQHFGDGTRLSIL.

The V call is TRBV4-2, the J call TRBJ2-3, with no clear D. V lost 0 bases to trimming and J lost 6 bases, with 10 bases between them. In germline, CDR1 is LGHNA, CDR2 YNFKEQ. This CDR3 comprises 14 residues. CDR3 DNA sequence: TGTGCCAGCAGCCAAGAAAGAGCTCCCGATACGCAGTATTTT. Translation: CASSQERAPDTQYF.

The chain uses TRBV19 and TRBJ2-7; D possibly corresponds to TRBD2 (7 bases). Germline V gives CDR1 LNHDA, CDR2 SQIVND (reference sequence). This CDR3 spans 14 amino acids. Trimming removed 6 bases from V and 7 bases from J, with 19 bases in between. CDR3 nucleotide sequence: TGTGCCAGTAGACACCAAGGGGGGGCGAGAGAGCAGTACTTC. Translated: CASRHQGGAREQYF.